This entry lists 24 T cell receptor beta chains sequenced from one sample in a study of early T cells in non-severe SARS-CoV-2 infection. TCRdb re-called the 5' RACE reads with MiXCR, one entry per CDR3 protein. The data contain roughly 60,000 distinct CDR3 sequences, 5% to 7.5% of them singletons. The sequences come from whole blood, collected at baseline. Receptors were obtained from an adult who was a healthcare worker with PCR-confirmed SARS-CoV-2 infection or an uninfected control (not recorded which).

This clonotype is medium-sized. This chain links TRBV7-3 with TRBJ2-7, with D possibly matching TRBD1 (6 bases). From germline, CDR1 is SGHTA and CDR2 FQGTGA. CDR3 length equals 15 residues. V lost 5 bases to trimming and J lost 3 bases, with 17 bases between them. In DNA form, the CDR3 reads TGTGCCAGCAGCCCAGGGGTAGGCGAGGGCTACGAGCAGTACTTC. This encodes CASSPGVGEGYEQYF. The full variable domain, completed using reference TRBV7-3 and TRBJ2-7, is GAGVSQTPSNKVTEKGKYVELRCDPISGHTALYWYRQSLGQGPEFLIYFQGTGAADDSGLPNDRFFAVRPEGSVSTLKIQRTERGDSAVYLCASSPGVGEGYEQYFGPGTRLTVT.

The chain recombines TRBV27 with TRBJ2-7; 9 bases are shared with TRBD1. J was trimmed by 3 bases and V by 4 bases; bases with no gene match: 10. Looked up from germline, CDR1 is MNHEY and CDR2 is SMNVEV (reference sequence). The CDR3 is 16 residues long. For the CDR3, the DNA is TGTGCCAGCAGTTCTTATCTCGGGACAGGGATCTACGAGCAGTACTTC. Its translation is CASSSYLGTGIYEQYF.

The sample holds many counts of this clonotype. J is TRBJ2-2 and V is TRBV10-2, with 7 nucleotides matching TRBD1. V dropped 6 bases and J dropped 7; count of bases not matched to a gene: 5. The CDR3 sequence is 13 residues long. Germline loops: CDR1 WSHSY, CDR2 SAAADI. The CDR3 here is CASSPTGSGELFF. The CDR3 DNA sequence: TGCGCCAGCAGCCCGACAGGGAGCGGGGAGCTGTTTTTT.

This clonotype came up a few times. The CDR3 is CASTRDSNQPQHF. The CDR3, as DNA: TGTGCCAGCACCAGAGATAGCAATCAGCCCCAGCATTTT. This chain connects TRBV7-2 to TRBJ1-5; no reliable D call. Trimming pared 7 bases from V and 0 bases from J, leaving 7 bases between. Per germline, CDR1 SGHTA and CDR2 FQGNSA. CDR3 length equals 13 residues. The entire variable domain, with the rest obtained from reference TRBV7-2 and TRBJ1-5, is as follows: GAGVSQSPSNKVTEKGKDVELRCDPISGHTALYWYRQSLGQGLEFLIYFQGNSAPDKSGLPSDRFSAERTGGSVSTLTIQRTQQEDSAVYLCASTRDSNQPQHFGDGTRLSIL.

Many counts were recorded for this clonotype. The V and J genes are TRBV28 and TRBJ2-7; D is possibly TRBD1 (6 bases). The CDR3 extends over 13 amino acids. Deletions cut 8 bases from V and 3 bases from J, with 14 bases between. The germline V gene has CDR1 MDHEN and CDR2 SYDVKM. In DNA, the CDR3 is TGTGCCAGCGACCCCGCGGACAGCTACGAGCAGTACTTC. It yields the protein CASDPADSYEQYF.

In this sample, this clonotype turned up a few times. A much larger clone lies one base from this, so it may be a read error. The CDR3 sequence is CASSQKGAYEQYF. CDR3 nucleotide sequence: TGTGCCAGCAGCCAGAAGGGGGCCTACGAGCAGTACTTC. The rearrangement uses TRBV5-4 and TRBJ2-7, with D possibly matching TRBD1 (6 bases). CDR3 size: 13 residues. The V end was cut by 4 bases, the J end by 2 bases, with 10 bases between. Germline V gene sequence: CDR1 SGHNT, CDR2 YYREEE (reference sequence).

The chain combines TRBV7-6 with TRBJ2-1; 10 bases map to TRBD1. The CDR3 covers 15 residues. Germline CDR1 and CDR2: SGHVS and FNYEAQ. J lost 9 bases, V lost 5 bases, and 10 bases had no gene match. DNA of the CDR3: TGTGCCAGCAGCCCTAGCCGGGACAGGGGCGGTGAGCAGTTCTTC. This translates into CASSPSRDRGGEQFF. The variable domain in full, with the rest retrieved from reference TRBV7-6 and TRBJ2-1, is GAGVSQSPRYKVTKRGQDVALRCDPISGHVSLYWYRQALGQGPEFLTYFNYEAQQDKSGLPNDRFSAERPEGSISTLTIQRTEQRDSAMYRCASSPSRDRGGEQFFGPGTRLTVL.

Many counts were recorded for this clonotype. The chain carries TRBV16 and TRBJ2-7, with D perhaps being TRBD1 or TRBD2 (5 bases each). V was pared by 0 bases and J by 4 bases, with 10 bases between. Germline assignment: CDR1 KGHSY and CDR2 FQNENV. The CDR3 sequence is 14 residues long. CDR3 region: CASSQSGDEYEQYF. The CDR3 DNA reads TGTGCCAGCAGCCAATCGGGGGACGAGTACGAGCAGTACTTC.

Turning to this clonotype: A much bigger clone sits one base away, suggesting this may be a read error. The V gene is TRBV12-3 or TRBV12-4, the J gene TRBJ1-1; D is uncertain. The CDR3 is 14 residues long. The CDR3 DNA reads TGTGCCAGCAGTTTAGGCGGTTTTGGCACTAAAGCTTTCTTT. Its translation is CASSLGGFGTKAFF.

This clonotype occurred many times. The chain recombines TRBV18 with TRBJ2-5; 7 bases map to TRBD2. V dropped 2 bases and J dropped 5; count of bases not matched to a gene: 8. Germline V gives CDR1 KGHSH, CDR2 LQKENI. The CDR3 length is 15 residues. CDR3: CASSPVIAGQETQYF. The CDR3 DNA reads TGTGCCAGCTCACCAGTCATAGCGGGCCAGGAGACCCAGTACTTC.

This clonotype was seen a handful of times. This chain links TRBV5-5 with TRBJ2-3, with 7 bases aligning to TRBD2. With V trimmed by 4 bases and J by 3 bases, 8 bases remained unmatched. The CDR3 consists of 15 residues. The germline V gene encodes CDR1 SGHKS and CDR2 YYEKEE (reference sequence). The CDR3 DNA reads TGTGCCAGCAGCCCATCTTGGCGGGGGACAGATACGCAGTATTTT. It encodes CASSPSWRGTDTQYF.

Many counts were recorded for this clonotype. This chain connects TRBV11-3 to TRBJ1-6, with TRBD1 matching over 10 bases. CDR1 and CDR2 (germline): SGHNT, YENEEA. J lost 14 bases, V lost 5 bases, and 6 bases had no gene match. CDR3 length: 13 residues. CDR3 bases: TGTGCCAGCAGCGCGGGACAGGGGAACACCCTCCACTTT. Translating gives CASSAGQGNTLHF.

The chain links TRBV6-2 or TRBV6-3 to TRBJ2-7, with 7 bases fitting TRBD2. Germline CDR1 MNHEY, CDR2 SVGEGT. The junction had 9 bases not matched to a gene; V was cut back by 7 bases and J by 3 bases. This CDR3 has 14 amino acids. The CDR3 nucleotides are TGTGCCAGCAAAACTTCCGGGACTAACTACGAGCAGTACTTC. Protein product: CASKTSGTNYEQYF.

This clonotype was counted at least ten times. This chain joins TRBV11-2 and TRBJ1-1, with 9 nucleotides matching TRBD1. The germline V gene has CDR1 SGHAT and CDR2 FQNNGV. The CDR3 extends over 15 amino acids. V lost 2 bases and J lost 0; bases outside the gene matches: 1. CDR3 amino acids: CASSLRTGVNTEAFF. CDR3 nucleotides: TGTGCCAGCAGCTTACGGACAGGGGTGAACACTGAAGCTTTCTTT.

In this sample, this clonotype turned up many times. The chain carries TRBV2 and TRBJ2-5, with 8 nucleotides matching TRBD1. V was clipped by 6 bases and J by 5 bases; unmatched bases: 11. This CDR3 contains 15 residues. Germline V CDR1 and CDR2: SNHLY, FYNNEI. In nucleotides, the CDR3 is TGTGCCAGCAGAACCGGGACAGGTTTCGTGGAGACCCAGTACTTC. Its protein product is CASRTGTGFVETQYF.

This chain links TRBV5-4 with TRBJ2-2; TRBD1 matches 7 bases. The CDR3 is 14 residues long. V shed 4 bases and J 5 bases; nucleotides not matched to a gene: 5. Germline CDR1 and CDR2: SGHNT and YYREEE (reference sequence). CDR3 in DNA: TGTGCCAGCAGCCCAACAGGGGATACCGGGGAGCTGTTTTTT. It encodes CASSPTGDTGELFF.

This clonotype appeared many times. The chain couples TRBV29-1 to TRBJ2-6; D may be TRBD1 (6 bases). This CDR3 comprises 13 residues. V lost 7 bases and J 2 bases, leaving 9 bases between the germline ends. CDR1 is SQVTM, CDR2 ANQGSEA, per germline. CDR3: CSARGTGANVLTF. DNA of the CDR3: TGCAGCGCCAGGGGTACTGGGGCCAACGTCCTGACTTTC. Based on the CDR3 plus reference TRBV29-1 and TRBJ2-6, the full variable domain is SAVISQKPSRDICQRGTSLTIQCQVDSQVTMMFWYRQQPGQSLTLIATANQGSEATYESGFVIDKFPISRPNLTFSTLTVSNMSPEDSSIYLCSARGTGANVLTFGAGSRLTVL.

This chain uses TRBV11-3 with TRBJ1-5; a weak D match, TRBD1 (5 bases). The CDR3 covers 13 residues. CDR1 and CDR2 (germline): SGHNT, YENEEA. V was shortened by 5 bases and J by 9 bases, with 14 bases between the two germline ends. CDR3 region: CASSPTDTRPQHF. CDR3 coding DNA: TGTGCCAGCAGCCCGACAGATACCCGGCCCCAGCATTTT.

The chain uses TRBV6-2 or TRBV6-3 and TRBJ2-7; D call uncertain. V gave up 4 bases and J gave up 3 bases, with 10 bases separating them. CDR3 size: 13 residues. CDR1 and CDR2 from the germline V gene are MNHEY and SVGEGT. The CDR3 nucleotides are TGTGCCAGCAGTTGGACGATCTTCTACGAGCAGTACTTC. This codes for CASSWTIFYEQYF.

In its sample, this clonotype was seen many times. The chain employs TRBV3-1 and TRBJ2-1, with D tentatively TRBD2 (5 bases). The V end lost 2 bases, the J end lost 8 bases, and 16 bases lay between the germline ends. This CDR3 spans 15 amino acids. Germline CDR1 reads LGHDT; CDR2 reads YNNKEL (reference sequence). CDR3 sequence (DNA): TGTGCCAGCAGCCAATCCCGACCGGGATTCCATGAGCAGTTCTTC. It codes for CASSQSRPGFHEQFF.

This clonotype has ten or more counts. CDR3 region: CSAMLDTTNEKLFF. CDR3 DNA: TGCAGTGCTATGCTTGACACAACTAATGAAAAACTGTTTTTT. J is TRBJ1-4 and V is TRBV20-1; no definite D call. Germline V gene data show CDR1 as DFQATT and CDR2 as SNEGSKA (reference sequence). This CDR3 has 14 residues. The V end was cut by 4 bases, the J end by 0 bases, with 9 bases between.

This clonotype was seen many times. Written as DNA, the CDR3 is TGTGCCAGCACCGAAACAGATACGCAGTATTTT. Residues: CASTETDTQYF. This sequence joins TRBV7-9 and TRBJ2-3; no definite D call. The ends were cut back, 7 bases at V and 3 bases at J, with 5 bases in the middle. Germline V lookup: CDR1 SEHNR, CDR2 FQNEAQ (reference sequence). This CDR3 contains 11 residues.

This clonotype was picked up a small number of times. The rearrangement uses TRBV7-9 and TRBJ2-6; TRBD1 matches 7 bases. Trimming removed 7 bases from V and 0 bases from J; junction bases left unmatched: 12. Germline lookup yields CDR1 SEHNR and CDR2 FQNEAQ (reference sequence). CDR3 length: 18 amino acids. CDR3 sequence (DNA): TGTGCCAGCAACCTGCAGACAGGGTTCGGCTCTGGGGCCAACGTCCTGACTTTC. It translates to CASNLQTGFGSGANVLTF.

This clonotype was seen more than once but under ten times. The gene calls are TRBV7-6 and TRBJ2-6; D unresolved. CDR3 length: 15 residues. V gave up 4 bases and J gave up 0 bases, with 7 bases separating them. In germline, CDR1 is SGHVS, CDR2 FNYEAQ. CDR3 DNA sequence: TGTGCCAGCAGCTCTCAAAACTCTGGGGCCAACGTCCTGACTTTC. Translation: CASSSQNSGANVLTF.